One and the same sample provided the 21 T cell receptor beta chains below, sequenced in a study of blood T cell repertoires in COVID-19. Profiled with immunoSEQ multiplex PCR; TCRdb holds only in-frame clones, not every one. The profile shows tens of thousands of clones, around nine tenths of them singletons. What was sequenced was peripheral blood. The receptor source for this set is a woman aged 80 or over with active or convalescent COVID-19.

This chain uses TRBV3-1 (or the pseudogene TRBV3-2) with TRBJ1-2; D is undetermined. Germline V CDR1 and CDR2: LGHDT, YNNKEL (reference sequence). The V gene lost 3 bases and the J gene lost 6 bases, with 8 bases spanning the gap. This CDR3 is 12 amino acids long. Written as DNA, the CDR3 is TGTGCCAGCAGCCATTCCGGGAATGGCTACACCTTC. This encodes CASSHSGNGYTF.

The genes are TRBV18 and TRBJ2-2, with TRBD2 as a possible D gene (5 bases). This CDR3 contains 16 residues. V lost 0 bases and J lost 5, with 13 bases in between. In germline, CDR1 is KGHSH, CDR2 LQKENI. CDR3 bases: TGTGCCAGCTCACCACCCTCCGGGGAAAAAACCGGGGAGCTGTTTTTT. Translation gives CASSPPSGEKTGELFF.

The J gene is TRBJ1-1, the V gene TRBV28, with a weak D call TRBD1 (5 bases). This CDR3 has 13 residues. V lost 6 bases and J 10 bases, leaving 18 bases between the germline ends. Germline CDR1 is MDHEN and CDR2 is SYDVKM. DNA of the CDR3: TGTGCCAGCAGATTTGGGGGGGTTGAAGGAGCTTTCTTT. Protein sequence: CASRFGGVEGAFF.

This clone has a handful of counts. The gene calls are TRBV10-3 and TRBJ1-3, with 11 positions matching TRBD1. The CDR3 length is 16 residues. V was pared by 4 bases and J by 1 base, with 3 bases of the junction left unmatched. Germline V gene lookup returns CDR1 ENHRY and CDR2 SYGVKD. As DNA, the CDR3 is TGTGCCATCAGTGCTGGGACAGGGGGATCTGGAAACACCATATATTTT. Its protein product is CAISAGTGGSGNTIYF.

This chain connects TRBV19 to TRBJ1-2; TRBD1 matches 8 bases. Germline V gene data show CDR1 as LNHDA and CDR2 as SQIVND (reference sequence). Trimming cost V 1 base and J 4 bases; bases outside gene matches: 5. The CDR3 runs 15 residues. The chain's CDR3 is CASSIGQGTTYGYTF. CDR3 coding DNA: TGTGCCAGTAGTATAGGACAGGGGACTACCTATGGCTACACCTTC.

V is TRBV7-9 and J is TRBJ1-4; 8 bases match TRBD1. CDR1 and CDR2 from the germline V gene are SEHNR and FQNEAQ (reference sequence). The CDR3 runs to 16 residues. V gave up 3 bases and J gave up 8 bases; unmatched junction bases: 11. CDR3 in amino acids: CASSFDRGSGEEKLFF. CDR3 nucleotides: TGTGCCAGCAGCTTTGACAGGGGATCCGGGGAAGAAAAACTGTTTTTT.

This rearrangement joins TRBV12-3 or TRBV12-4 to TRBJ1-2; TRBD1 matches 8 bases. V lost 4 bases, J lost 7 bases, and 5 bases stayed unmatched. CDR3 size: 13 residues. The CDR3 coding sequence is TGTGCCAGCAGTTGGTTAGACAGGGGTGGCTACACCTTC. Its translation is CASSWLDRGGYTF.

The chain employs TRBV9 and TRBJ2-5; 7 bases match TRBD1. The CDR3 spans 15 residues. Trimming at V came to 3 bases and at J to 1 base, leaving 6 bases not matched to a gene. CDR1 and CDR2 from the germline V gene are SGDLS and YYNGEE. The CDR3 loop reads CASSARGDSQETQYF. DNA of the CDR3: TGTGCCAGCAGCGCTAGAGGGGACAGCCAAGAGACCCAGTACTTC.

This clone was observed a single time. This sequence joins TRBV7-2 and TRBJ1-4; TRBD1 aligns across 7 bases. CDR1 is SGHTA and CDR2 is FQGNSA in the germline V gene. This CDR3 region has 14 residues. V lost 5 bases and J lost 3; bases outside the gene matches: 3. CDR3 bases: TGTGCCAGCAGCCGGGACAGTTCTAATGAAAAACTGTTTTTT. Its protein is CASSRDSSNEKLFF.

The V call is TRBV11-1, the J call TRBJ2-7; 7 bases agree with TRBD1. CDR3 size: 16 residues. Germline CDR1 reads SGHAT; CDR2 reads FQDESV (reference sequence). The V and J ends lost 2 bases and 6 bases, in that order; junction bases with no gene match: 13. Here the CDR3 reads CASSLSERTGRSEQYF. CDR3 nucleotide sequence: TGTGCCAGCAGCTTATCCGAACGGACAGGACGCAGCGAGCAGTACTTC.

The V and J genes are TRBV7-2 and TRBJ2-1; the match to TRBD2 covers 9 bases. The CDR3 is 17 amino acids. The V segment lost 1 base and the J segment 0 bases; nucleotides outside the gene matches: 4. Germline assignment: CDR1 SGHTA and CDR2 FQGNSA. The CDR3, as DNA: TGTGCCAGCAGCTTAGGGCGGGGGGGGAGCTCCTACAATGAGCAGTTCTTC. It is translated as CASSLGRGGSSYNEQFF.

This chain joins TRBV10-3 and TRBJ1-2; 9 bases align to TRBD1. This CDR3 has 15 residues. CDR1 is ENHRY, CDR2 SYGVKD, per germline. The ends lost 7 bases at V and 4 bases at J; junction bases unmatched: 10. The CDR3 sequence is CAITQTTGGSYGYTF. The CDR3 nucleotides are TGTGCCATCACCCAGACGACAGGGGGAAGCTATGGCTACACCTTC.

The CDR3 protein is CASRGSGSYEQYF. CDR3 bases: TGTGCCAGCAGGGGGTCAGGGTCCTACGAGCAGTACTTC. This rearrangement joins TRBV3-1 (or the pseudogene TRBV3-2) to TRBJ2-7, with D perhaps matching TRBD1 (5 bases). Germline-derived CDR1 and CDR2 are LGHDT and YNNKEL (reference sequence). The length of the CDR3 is 13 residues. V was shortened by 6 bases and J by 1 base, with 10 bases between the two germline ends.

The DNA for the CDR3 is TGTGCCAGCAGCGTAGATCAGGGGGCGATGGGAGCTTTCTTT. Protein sequence: CASSVDQGAMGAFF. The rearrangement links TRBV9 to TRBJ1-1, with TRBD1 matching over 8 bases. CDR1 and CDR2 (germline): SGDLS, YYNGEE. V shed 0 bases and J 10 bases; nucleotides not matched to a gene: 8. The CDR3 runs 14 residues.

V and J are TRBV7-2 and TRBJ1-4; D unresolved. The CDR3 sequence is 14 residues long. V was clipped by 7 bases and J by 7 bases, with 16 bases between them. CDR1 is SGHTA and CDR2 is FQGNSA in the germline V gene. The CDR3 protein is CASKRAREAEKLFF. CDR3 nucleotide sequence: TGTGCCAGCAAGAGGGCGCGGGAGGCTGAAAAACTGTTTTTT.

The V gene is TRBV2, the J gene TRBJ1-5; D might be TRBD1 (6 bases). Germline assignment: CDR1 SNHLY and CDR2 FYNNEI. Trimming took off 10 bases at V and 5 bases at J, with 18 bases between the two ends. The CDR3 has 14 residues. DNA of the CDR3: TGTGCCACAGGGGAGAGGGGGACGGATCAGCCCCAGCATTTT. Residues: CATGERGTDQPQHF. The entire variable domain, with the rest obtained from reference TRBV2 and TRBJ1-5, is as follows: EPEVTQTPSHQVTQMGQEVILRCVPISNHLYFYWYRQILGQKVEFLVSFYNNEISEKSEIFDDQFSVERPDGSNFTLKIRSTKLEDSAMYFCATGERGTDQPQHFGDGTRLSIL.

This clone was counted only a few times. V gene TRBV7-8 combines with J gene TRBJ1-2, with 10 bases lining up with TRBD1. The CDR3 runs 15 residues. The V and J ends lost 5 bases and 2 bases, in that order; junction bases with no gene match: 5. CDR1 is SGHVS, CDR2 FQNEAQ, per germline. The CDR3 DNA sequence: TGTGCCAGCAGCGCCCAGGGACAGGGGAACTATGGCTACACCTTC. Protein: CASSAQGQGNYGYTF.

V is TRBV3-1 (or the pseudogene TRBV3-2) and J is TRBJ1-1; a possible D gene is TRBD1 (6 bases). V was trimmed by 1 base and J by 5 bases, leaving 11 bases between them. CDR1 and CDR2 (germline): LGHDT, YNNKEL (reference sequence). The CDR3 extends over 14 amino acids. The CDR3 sequence: CASSQGTGRTEAFF. The CDR3 coding sequence is TGTGCCAGCAGCCAAGGTACAGGGAGAACTGAAGCTTTCTTT.

V usage is TRBV6-5 and J usage is TRBJ1-5, with D possibly matching TRBD1 (6 bases). Germline V gives CDR1 MNHEY, CDR2 SVGAGI. The CDR3 contains 15 residues. Trimming removed 2 bases at V and 6 bases at J, with 14 bases between. The CDR3 spells CASSYDGTNSQPQHF. DNA of the CDR3: TGTGCCAGCAGTTACGACGGGACAAATAGTCAGCCCCAGCATTTT.

This clone came up a few times. The V gene is TRBV14, the J gene TRBJ2-7; D unclear. This CDR3 is built from 15 residues. Germline lookup yields CDR1 SGHDN and CDR2 FVKESK. V dropped 0 bases and J dropped 3 bases, with 12 bases sitting between them. DNA for the CDR3: TGTGCCAGCAGCCAAGATCTCACCCGGTTCTACGAGCAGTACTTC. Translated, it gives CASSQDLTRFYEQYF.

This clone occurred once. Other DNA sequences in the same sample also yield this CDR3. V and J are TRBV6-5 and TRBJ2-5; weak D call: TRBD2 (5 bases). Trimming took off 5 bases at V and 4 bases at J, with 11 bases between the two ends. Germline-derived CDR1 and CDR2 are MNHEY and SVGAGI. This CDR3 comprises 13 residues. DNA of the CDR3: TGTGCCAGCAGTCGGGGATTAGGAGAGACCCAGTACTTC. This encodes CASSRGLGETQYF.